This TCR beta chain came from a study of shared T cell receptors in the human thymus. Repertoires were generated with immunoSEQ multiplex PCR, while TCRdb's copy carries only in-frame clones and drops some. The sample lists 550,000 to 800,000 clones, 80% to 90% occurring once. This CDR3 spans 15 amino acids. CDR1 and CDR2 (germline): SGHVS, FQNEAQ. With 0 bases clipped from V and 4 bases from J, the junction kept 5 bases outside the gene matches. The same sample was also studied in work on human thymus T cells.

The TCR was taken from a girl less than two years old with a congenital heart defect. The rearrangement joins TRBV7-8 to TRBJ2-7, with TRBD1 matching over 8 bases. Sample: thymocytes. CDR3 sequence (DNA): TGTGCCAGCAGCTTAGCCCGGACAGGGATGTACGAGCAGTACTTC. It is translated as CASSLARTGMYEQYF.